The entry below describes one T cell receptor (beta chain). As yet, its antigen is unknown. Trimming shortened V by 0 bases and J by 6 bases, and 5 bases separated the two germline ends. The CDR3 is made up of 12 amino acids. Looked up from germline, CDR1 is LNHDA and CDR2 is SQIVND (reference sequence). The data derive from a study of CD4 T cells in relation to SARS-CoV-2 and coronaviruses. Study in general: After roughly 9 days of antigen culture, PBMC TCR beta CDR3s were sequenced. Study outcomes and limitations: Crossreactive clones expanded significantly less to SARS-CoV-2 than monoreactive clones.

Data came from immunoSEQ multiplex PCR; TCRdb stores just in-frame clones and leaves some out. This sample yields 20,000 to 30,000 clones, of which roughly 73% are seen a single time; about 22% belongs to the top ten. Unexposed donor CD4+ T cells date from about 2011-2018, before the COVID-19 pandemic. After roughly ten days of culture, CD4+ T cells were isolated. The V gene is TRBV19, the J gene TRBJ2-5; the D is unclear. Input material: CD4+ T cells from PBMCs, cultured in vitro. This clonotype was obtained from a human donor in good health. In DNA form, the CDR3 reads TGTGCCAGTAGTATAGAAGGAAAGACCCAGTACTTC. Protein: CASSIEGKTQYF.